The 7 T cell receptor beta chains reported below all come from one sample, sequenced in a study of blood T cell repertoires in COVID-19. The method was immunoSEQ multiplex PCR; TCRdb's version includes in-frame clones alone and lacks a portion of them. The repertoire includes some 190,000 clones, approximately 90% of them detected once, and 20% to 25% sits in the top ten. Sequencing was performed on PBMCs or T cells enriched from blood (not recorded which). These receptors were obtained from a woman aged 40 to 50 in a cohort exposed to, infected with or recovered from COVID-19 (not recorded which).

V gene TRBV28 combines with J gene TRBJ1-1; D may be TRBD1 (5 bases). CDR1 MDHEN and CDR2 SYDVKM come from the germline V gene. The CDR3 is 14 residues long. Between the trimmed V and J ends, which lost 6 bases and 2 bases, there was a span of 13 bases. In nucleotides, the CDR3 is TGTGCCAGCAGCCCCCCGACAGTTAACACTGAAGCTTTCTTT. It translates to CASSPPTVNTEAFF.

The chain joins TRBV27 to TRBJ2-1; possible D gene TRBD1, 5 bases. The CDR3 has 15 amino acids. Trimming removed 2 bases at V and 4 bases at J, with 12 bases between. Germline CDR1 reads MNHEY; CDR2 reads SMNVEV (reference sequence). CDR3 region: CASSLGALRYNEQFF. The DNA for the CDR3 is TGTGCCAGCAGTTTAGGGGCATTACGGTACAATGAGCAGTTCTTC.

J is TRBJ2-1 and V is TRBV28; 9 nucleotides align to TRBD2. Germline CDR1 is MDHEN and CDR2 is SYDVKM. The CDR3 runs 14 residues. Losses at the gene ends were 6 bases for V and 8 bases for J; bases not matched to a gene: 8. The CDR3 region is CASSRRGGPYEQFF. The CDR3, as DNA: TGTGCCAGCAGCAGGCGGGGGGGCCCGTATGAGCAGTTCTTC.

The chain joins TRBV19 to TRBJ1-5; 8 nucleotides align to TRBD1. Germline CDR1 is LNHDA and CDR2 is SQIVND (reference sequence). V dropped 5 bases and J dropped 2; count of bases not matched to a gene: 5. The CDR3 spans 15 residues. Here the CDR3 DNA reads TGTGCCAGTAGTGTGTGGACAGGGCGCAATCAGCCCCAGCATTTT. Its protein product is CASSVWTGRNQPQHF.

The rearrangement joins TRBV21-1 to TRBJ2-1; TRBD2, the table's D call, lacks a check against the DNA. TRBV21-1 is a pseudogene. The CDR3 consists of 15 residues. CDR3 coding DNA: TGTGCCAGCAGAGAGACGCGGCGAGGGAACAATGAGCAGTTCTTC. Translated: CASRETRRGNNEQFF.

CDR3 in amino acids: CASRWGEEGEKLFF. Here the CDR3 DNA reads TGTGCCAGCAGGTGGGGGGAAGAGGGGGAAAAACTGTTTTTT. This chain uses TRBV6-5 with TRBJ1-4, with D possibly being TRBD1 (5 bases). Trimming cost V 6 bases and J 8 bases, with 16 bases left between them. CDR3 length: 14 residues. CDR1 is MNHEY and CDR2 is SVGAGI in the germline V gene.

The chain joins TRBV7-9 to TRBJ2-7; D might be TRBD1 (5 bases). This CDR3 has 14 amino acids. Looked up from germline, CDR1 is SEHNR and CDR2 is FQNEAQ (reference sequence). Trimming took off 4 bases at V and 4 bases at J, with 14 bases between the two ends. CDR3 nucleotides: TGTGCCAGCAGCTCGGACACCCGTCCTTACGAGCAGTACTTC. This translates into CASSSDTRPYEQYF.